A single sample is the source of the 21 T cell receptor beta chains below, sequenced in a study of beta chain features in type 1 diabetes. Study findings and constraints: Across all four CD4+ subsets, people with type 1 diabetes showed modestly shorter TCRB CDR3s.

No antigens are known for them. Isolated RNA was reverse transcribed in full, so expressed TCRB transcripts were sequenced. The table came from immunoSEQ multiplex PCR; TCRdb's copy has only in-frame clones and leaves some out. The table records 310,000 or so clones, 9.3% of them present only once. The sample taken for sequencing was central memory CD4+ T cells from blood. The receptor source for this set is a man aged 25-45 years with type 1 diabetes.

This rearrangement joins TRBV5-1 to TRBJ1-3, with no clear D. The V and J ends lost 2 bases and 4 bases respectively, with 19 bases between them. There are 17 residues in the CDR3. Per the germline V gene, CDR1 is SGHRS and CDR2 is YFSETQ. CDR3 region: CASSFSPGWQSGNTIYF. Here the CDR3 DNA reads TGCGCCAGCAGCTTTTCTCCGGGATGGCAGAGCGGAAACACCATATATTTT. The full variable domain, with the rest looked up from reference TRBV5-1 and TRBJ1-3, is KAGVTQTPRYLIKTRGQQVTLSCSPISGHRSVSWYQQTPGQGLQFLFEYFSETQRNKGNFPGRFSGRQFSNSRSEMNVSTLELGDSALYLCASSFSPGWQSGNTIYFGEGSWLTVV.

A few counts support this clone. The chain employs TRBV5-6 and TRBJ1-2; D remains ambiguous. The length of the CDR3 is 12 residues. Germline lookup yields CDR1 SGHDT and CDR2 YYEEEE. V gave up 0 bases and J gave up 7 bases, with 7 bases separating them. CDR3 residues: CASSLAGPGYTF. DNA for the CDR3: TGTGCCAGCAGCTTGGCAGGACCTGGCTACACCTTC.

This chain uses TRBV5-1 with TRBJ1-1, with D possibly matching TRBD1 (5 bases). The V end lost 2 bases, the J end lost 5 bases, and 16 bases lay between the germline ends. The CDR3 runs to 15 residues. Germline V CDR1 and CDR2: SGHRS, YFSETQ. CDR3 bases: TGCGCCAGCAGCTTTTTAGGTGGGGGAAGAACTGAAGCTTTCTTT. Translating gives CASSFLGGGRTEAFF. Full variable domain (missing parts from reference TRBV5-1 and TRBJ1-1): KAGVTQTPRYLIKTRGQQVTLSCSPISGHRSVSWYQQTPGQGLQFLFEYFSETQRNKGNFPGRFSGRQFSNSRSEMNVSTLELGDSALYLCASSFLGGGRTEAFFGQGTRLTVV.

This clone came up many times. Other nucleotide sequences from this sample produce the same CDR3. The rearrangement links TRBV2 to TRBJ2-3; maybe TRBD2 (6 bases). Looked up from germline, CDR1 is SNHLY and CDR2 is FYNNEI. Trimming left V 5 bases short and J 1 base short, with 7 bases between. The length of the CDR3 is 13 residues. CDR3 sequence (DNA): TGTGCCAGCAGTAGACTAGGCACAGATACGCAGTATTTT. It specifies CASSRLGTDTQYF.

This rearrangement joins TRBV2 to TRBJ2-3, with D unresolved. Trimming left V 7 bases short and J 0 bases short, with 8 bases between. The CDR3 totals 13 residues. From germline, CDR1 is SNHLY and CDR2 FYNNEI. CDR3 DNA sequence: TGTGCCAGCACAGGCGAAAGCACAGATACGCAGTATTTT. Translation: CASTGESTDTQYF.

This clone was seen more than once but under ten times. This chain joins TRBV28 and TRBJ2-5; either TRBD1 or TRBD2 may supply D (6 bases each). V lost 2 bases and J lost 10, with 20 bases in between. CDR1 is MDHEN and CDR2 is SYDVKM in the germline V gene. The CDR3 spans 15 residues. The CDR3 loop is CASSLPGGSRGGQYF. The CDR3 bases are TGTGCCAGCAGTTTACCCGGGGGCTCAAGAGGGGGCCAGTACTTC.

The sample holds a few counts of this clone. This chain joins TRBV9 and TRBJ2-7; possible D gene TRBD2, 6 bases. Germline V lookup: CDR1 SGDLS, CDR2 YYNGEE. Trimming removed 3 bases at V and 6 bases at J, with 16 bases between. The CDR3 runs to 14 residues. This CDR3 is CASSGAGADSEQYF. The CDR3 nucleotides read TGTGCCAGCAGCGGAGCGGGTGCGGACTCCGAGCAGTACTTC.

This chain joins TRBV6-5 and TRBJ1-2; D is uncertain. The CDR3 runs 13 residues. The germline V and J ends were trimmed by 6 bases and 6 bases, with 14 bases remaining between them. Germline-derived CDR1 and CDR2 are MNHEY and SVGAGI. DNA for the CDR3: TGTGCCAGCAGACCCGCGGGGTCCCATGGCTACACCTTC. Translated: CASRPAGSHGYTF.

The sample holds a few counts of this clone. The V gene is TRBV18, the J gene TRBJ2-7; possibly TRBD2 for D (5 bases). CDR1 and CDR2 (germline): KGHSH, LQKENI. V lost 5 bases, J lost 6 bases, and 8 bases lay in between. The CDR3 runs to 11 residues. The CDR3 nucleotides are TGTGCCAGCTCAGAGGGCCCCGAGCAGTACTTC. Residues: CASSEGPEQYF.

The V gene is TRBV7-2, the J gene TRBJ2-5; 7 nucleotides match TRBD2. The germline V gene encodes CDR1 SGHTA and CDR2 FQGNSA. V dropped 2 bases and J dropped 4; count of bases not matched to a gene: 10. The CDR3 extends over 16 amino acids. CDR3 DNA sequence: TGTGCCAGCAGCTTAACTGAGGCTAGCGGACCAGAGACCCAGTACTTC. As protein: CASSLTEASGPETQYF.

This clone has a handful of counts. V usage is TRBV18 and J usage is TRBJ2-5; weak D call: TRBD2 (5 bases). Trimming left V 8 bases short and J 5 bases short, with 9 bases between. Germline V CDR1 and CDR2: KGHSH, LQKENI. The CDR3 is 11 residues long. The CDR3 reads CASRGEETQYF. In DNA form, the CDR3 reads TGTGCCAGCCGGGGAGAGGAGACCCAGTACTTC. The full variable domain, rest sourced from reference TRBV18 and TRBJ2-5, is NAGVMQNPRHLVRRRGQEARLRCSPMKGHSHVYWYRQLPEEGLKFMVYLQKENIIDESGMPKERFSAEFPKEGPSILRIQQVVRGDSAAYFCASRGEETQYFGPGTRLLVL.

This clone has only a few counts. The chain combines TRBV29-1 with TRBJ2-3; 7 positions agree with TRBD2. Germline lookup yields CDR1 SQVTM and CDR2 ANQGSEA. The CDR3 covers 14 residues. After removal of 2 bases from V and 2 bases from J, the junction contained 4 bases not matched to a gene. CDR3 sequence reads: CSVEKSGNTDTQYF. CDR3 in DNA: TGCAGCGTTGAAAAGAGCGGGAACACAGATACGCAGTATTTT.

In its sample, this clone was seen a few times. The CDR3 loop is CASRGWGGGGETQYF. CDR3 nucleotides: TGTGCCAGCAGGGGCTGGGGCGGGGGAGGTGAGACCCAGTACTTC. The chain employs TRBV28 and TRBJ2-5, with 7 bases identical to TRBD2. The trim removed 6 bases at V and 5 bases at J, leaving 12 bases unmatched. This CDR3 region has 15 residues. Germline V gives CDR1 MDHEN, CDR2 SYDVKM.

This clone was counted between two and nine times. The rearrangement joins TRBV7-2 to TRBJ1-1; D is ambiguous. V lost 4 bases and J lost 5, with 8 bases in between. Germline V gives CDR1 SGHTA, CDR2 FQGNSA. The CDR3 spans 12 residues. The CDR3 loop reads CASSSAGTEAFF. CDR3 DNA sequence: TGTGCCAGCAGCTCTGCCGGGACTGAAGCTTTCTTT.

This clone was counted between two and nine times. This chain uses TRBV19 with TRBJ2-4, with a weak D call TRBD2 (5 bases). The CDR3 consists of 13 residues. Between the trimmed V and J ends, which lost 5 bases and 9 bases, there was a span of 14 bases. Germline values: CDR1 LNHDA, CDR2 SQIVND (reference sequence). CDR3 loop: CASSGSLQSIQYF. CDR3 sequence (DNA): TGTGCCAGTAGTGGGAGCCTGCAAAGCATTCAGTACTTC.

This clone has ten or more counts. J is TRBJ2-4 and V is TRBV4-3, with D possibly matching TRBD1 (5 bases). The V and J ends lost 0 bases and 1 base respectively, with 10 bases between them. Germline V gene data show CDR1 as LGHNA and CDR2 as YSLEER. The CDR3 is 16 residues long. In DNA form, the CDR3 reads TGCGCCAGCAGCCAAGAGTCCAACAGGGCCAAAAACATTCAGTACTTC. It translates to CASSQESNRAKNIQYF.

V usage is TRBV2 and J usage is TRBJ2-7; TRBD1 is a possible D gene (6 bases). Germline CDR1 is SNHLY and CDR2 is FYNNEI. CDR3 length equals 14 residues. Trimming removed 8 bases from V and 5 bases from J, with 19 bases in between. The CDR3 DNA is TGTGCCAGCGTTGACGTACAGGGTCCACACGAGCAGTACTTC. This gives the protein CASVDVQGPHEQYF. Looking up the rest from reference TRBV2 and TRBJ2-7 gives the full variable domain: EPEVTQTPSHQVTQMGQEVILRCVPISNHLYFYWYRQILGQKVEFLVSFYNNEISEKSEIFDDQFSVERPDGSNFTLKIRSTKLEDSAMYFCASVDVQGPHEQYFGPGTRLTVT.

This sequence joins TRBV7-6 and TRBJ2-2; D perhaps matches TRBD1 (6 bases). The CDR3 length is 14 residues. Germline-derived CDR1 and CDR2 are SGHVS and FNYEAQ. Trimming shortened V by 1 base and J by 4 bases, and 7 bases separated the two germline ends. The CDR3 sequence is CASSLDRATGELFF. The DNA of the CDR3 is TGTGCCAGCAGCTTAGACAGGGCCACCGGGGAGCTGTTTTTT.

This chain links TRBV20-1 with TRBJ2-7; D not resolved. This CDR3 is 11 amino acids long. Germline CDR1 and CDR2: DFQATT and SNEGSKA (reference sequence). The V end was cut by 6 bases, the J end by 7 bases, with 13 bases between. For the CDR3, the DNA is TGCAGTGCCCAGCGTCATCCGGAGCAGTACTTC. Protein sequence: CSAQRHPEQYF.

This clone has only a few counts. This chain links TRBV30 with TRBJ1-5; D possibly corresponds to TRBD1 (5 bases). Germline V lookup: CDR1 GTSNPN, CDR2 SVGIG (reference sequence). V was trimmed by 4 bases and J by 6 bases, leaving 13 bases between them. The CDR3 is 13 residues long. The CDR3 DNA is TGTGCCTGGACTCAACAAGGGGTTCAGCCCCAGCATTTT. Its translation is CAWTQQGVQPQHF.

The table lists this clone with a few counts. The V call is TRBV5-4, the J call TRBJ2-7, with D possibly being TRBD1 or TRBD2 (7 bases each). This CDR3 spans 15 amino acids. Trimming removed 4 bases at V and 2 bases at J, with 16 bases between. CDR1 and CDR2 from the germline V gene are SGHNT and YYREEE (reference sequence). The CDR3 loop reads CASSGERDSAYEQYF. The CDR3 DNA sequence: TGTGCCAGCAGCGGGGAGCGGGACAGCGCCTACGAGCAGTACTTC.